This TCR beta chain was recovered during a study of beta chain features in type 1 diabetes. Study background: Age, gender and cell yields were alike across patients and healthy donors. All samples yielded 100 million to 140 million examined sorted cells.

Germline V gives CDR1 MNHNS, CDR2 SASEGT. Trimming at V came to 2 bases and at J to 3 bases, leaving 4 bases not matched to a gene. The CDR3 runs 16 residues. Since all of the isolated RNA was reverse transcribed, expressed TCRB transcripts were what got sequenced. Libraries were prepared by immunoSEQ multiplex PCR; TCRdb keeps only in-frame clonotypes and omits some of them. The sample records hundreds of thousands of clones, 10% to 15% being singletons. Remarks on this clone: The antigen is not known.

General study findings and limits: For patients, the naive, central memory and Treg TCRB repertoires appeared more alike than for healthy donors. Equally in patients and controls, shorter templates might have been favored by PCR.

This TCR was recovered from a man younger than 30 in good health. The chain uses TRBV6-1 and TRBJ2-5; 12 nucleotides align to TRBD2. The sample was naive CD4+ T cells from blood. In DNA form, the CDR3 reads TGTGCCAGCAGTGAATTGCTAGCGGGGGGGAAAGAGACCCAGTACTTC. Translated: CASSELLAGGKETQYF.